This T cell receptor (beta chain) stems from a study of T cell responses to AZD1222 COVID-19 vaccine. Whole-study results and caveats: Reports indicate that nearly half of spike-specific TCRs are directed at unmutated variant regions. Baseline serology detected seropositivity in only 5 or 6 AZD1222 recipients. White British ancestry dominated among donors, who included more females, and clonal diversity was possibly underestimated. Vaccination with two AZD1222 doses was followed by a rise in Spike-specific TCR breadth and depth.

Details on this clone: Its antigen is unknown.

Assay: immunoSEQ multiplex PCR; the TCRdb copy retains only in-frame clones and omits some. Of fewer than 200,000 clones in the sample, around nine tenths were seen once. With 7 bases removed from V and 6 bases from J, the gap between germline ends came to 16 bases. Germline V lookup: CDR1 SEHNR, CDR2 FQNEAQ (reference sequence). This CDR3 comprises 14 residues. The rearrangement links TRBV7-9 to TRBJ2-1; D may be TRBD2 (7 bases). The specimen was peripheral blood, collected 28 days after the second dose of the MenACWY control vaccine. This receptor was taken from an adult who received the MenACWY meningococcal vaccine as a control. CDR3 DNA sequence: TGTGCCAGCACTTGGGGGGGCGCAGTCAATGAGCAGTTCTTC. Translated, it gives CASTWGGAVNEQFF.